A single sample is the source of the 8 T cell receptor beta chains below, sequenced in a study of blood T cells in healthy people across ages. Sample-barcoded 5' priming and a J-beta primer mix drove a second PCR of roughly 6 to 12 cycles. TCRdb analysed the 5' RACE reads with MiXCR anew, one entry per CDR3 protein. The data show about 940,000 distinct CDR3 sequences, with approximately 49% seen just once and under 15% held by the top ten. The sample was blood. These receptors were collected from a man between 25 and 39 years old in good health.

The V gene is TRBV6-1, the J gene TRBJ2-7; unclear D gene. CDR1 and CDR2 (germline): MNHNS, SASEGT. The length of the CDR3 is 14 residues. The germline V and J ends were trimmed by 6 bases and 0 bases, with 12 bases remaining between them. For the CDR3, the DNA is TGTGCCAGCAGATTCGGTCATTCCTCCTACGAGCAGTACTTC. This gives the protein CASRFGHSSYEQYF.

This clonotype turned up a few times. This sequence joins TRBV3-1 and TRBJ2-1; D remains unclear. The CDR3 has 16 amino acids. V shed 0 bases and J shed 6 bases, with 15 bases lying between them. The germline V gene has CDR1 LGHDT and CDR2 YNNKEL (reference sequence). The CDR3 loop reads CASSQEGSGRRNEQFF. DNA for the CDR3: TGTGCCAGCAGCCAAGAAGGCTCGGGCCGACGCAATGAGCAGTTCTTC.

The V gene is TRBV5-1, the J gene TRBJ2-3, with 8 nucleotides matching TRBD2. CDR3 length: 14 residues. Trimming took 4 bases from V and 2 from J; bases not matched to a gene: 3. Germline CDR1 and CDR2: SGHRS and YFSETQ. CDR3 residues: CASSRLATTDTQYF. Here the CDR3 DNA reads TGCGCCAGCAGCCGACTAGCGACCACAGATACGCAGTATTTT.

The chain joins TRBV4-2 to TRBJ2-4, with 9 bases matching TRBD2. J lost 7 bases, V lost 1 base, and 5 bases had no gene match. CDR1 and CDR2 (germline): LGHNA, YNFKEQ. This CDR3 has 15 residues. The CDR3 DNA reads as TGTGCCAGCAGCCAAGGGGCGGGGGGGTTTAACATTCAGTACTTC. Protein product: CASSQGAGGFNIQYF.

This chain uses TRBV7-2 with TRBJ2-3; 14 nucleotides line up with TRBD2. This CDR3 spans 16 amino acids. V lost 3 bases, J lost 5 bases, and 4 bases stayed unmatched. CDR1 and CDR2 from the germline V gene are SGHTA and FQGNSA. CDR3: CASSFGLAGGIDTQYF. The CDR3 bases are TGTGCCAGCAGCTTCGGACTAGCGGGGGGAATAGATACGCAGTATTTT.

The chain combines TRBV27 with TRBJ1-6; D is uncertain. Deletions cut 8 bases from V and 8 bases from J, with 13 bases between. Germline lookup yields CDR1 MNHEY and CDR2 SMNVEV (reference sequence). This CDR3 spans 13 amino acids. The CDR3 nucleotides read TGTGCCAGCCGAGCCTTGGGAGATTCACCCCTCCACTTT. It translates to CASRALGDSPLHF.

This sequence joins TRBV7-2 and TRBJ2-3; the D gene is possibly TRBD2 (6 bases). The CDR3 runs to 16 residues. Germline assignment: CDR1 SGHTA and CDR2 FQGNSA. Trimming cost V 1 base and J 4 bases, with 15 bases left between them. The CDR3 sequence: CASSLDAAGRPDTQYF. As DNA, the CDR3 is TGTGCCAGCAGCTTAGATGCGGCGGGGCGCCCAGATACGCAGTATTTT.

The chain employs TRBV7-8 and TRBJ2-3; 13 nucleotides agree with TRBD2. The V gene end was trimmed by 5 bases and the J gene end by 2 bases; junction bases not matched to a gene: 16. This CDR3 has 20 amino acids. CDR1 is SGHVS, CDR2 FQNEAQ, per germline. CDR3 nucleotide sequence: TGTGCCAGCAGCCTAATCCACAATCCCACTAGCGGGGGGGCCACAGATACGCAGTATTTT. Its translation: CASSLIHNPTSGGATDTQYF. Looking up the rest from reference TRBV7-8 and TRBJ2-3 gives the full variable domain: GAGVSQSPRYKVAKRGQDVALRCDPISGHVSLFWYQQALGQGPEFLTYFQNEAQLDKSGLPSDRFFAERPEGSVSTLKIQRTQQEDSAVYLCASSLIHNPTSGGATDTQYFGPGTRLTVL.